Below are 2 T cell receptor beta chains sequenced from a single sample in a study of blood T cell repertoires in COVID-19 (dated by TCRdb to the early 2020s). Preparation of the library involved the immunoSEQ multiplex PCR assay. The table was pulled from immuneACCESS by TCRdb, which kept in-frame rearrangements only. Such tables lose some clones; where checked, under half of the loss comes from unresolved V genes, and the rest has no known cause. This sample holds around 76,000 clones; around 83% were observed only once. The ten largest clones take up less than 8% of the sample. The sequenced material came from peripheral blood. The receptor set was obtained from a young man with COVID-19, enrolled during active disease.

This clone has ten or more counts. The V and J genes are TRBV6-2 or TRBV6-3 and TRBJ2-7; 10 bases map to TRBD2. CDR3 length: 14 amino acids. J gave up 2 bases and V 2 bases, and 0 bases lay outside the gene matches. Germline V gene lookup returns CDR1 MNHEY and CDR2 SVGEGT. The CDR3, as DNA: TGTGCCAGCAGTTACACTAGCGGGGCCTACGAGCAGTACTTC. Amino acid sequence: CASSYTSGAYEQYF.

The chain employs TRBV7-9 and TRBJ1-2; D unclear. Per germline, CDR1 SEHNR and CDR2 FQNEAQ (reference sequence). Deletions cut 4 bases from V and 4 bases from J, with 19 bases between. The CDR3 totals 16 residues. In DNA, the CDR3 is TGTGCCAGCAGCTCTGGAGAGGCCTCCGGGATCTATGGCTACACCTTC. Residues: CASSSGEASGIYGYTF.